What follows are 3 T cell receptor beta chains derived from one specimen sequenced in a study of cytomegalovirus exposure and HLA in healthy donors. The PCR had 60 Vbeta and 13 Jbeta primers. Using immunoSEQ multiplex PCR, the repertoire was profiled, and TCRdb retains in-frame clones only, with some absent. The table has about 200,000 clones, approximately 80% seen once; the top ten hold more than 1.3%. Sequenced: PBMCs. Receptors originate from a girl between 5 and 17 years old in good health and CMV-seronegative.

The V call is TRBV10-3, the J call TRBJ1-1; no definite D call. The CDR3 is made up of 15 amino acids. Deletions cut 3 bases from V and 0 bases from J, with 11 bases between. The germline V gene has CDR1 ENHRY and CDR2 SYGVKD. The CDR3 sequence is CAISDPQRMNTEAFF. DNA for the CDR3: TGTGCCATCAGTGATCCCCAGAGGATGAACACTGAAGCTTTCTTT.

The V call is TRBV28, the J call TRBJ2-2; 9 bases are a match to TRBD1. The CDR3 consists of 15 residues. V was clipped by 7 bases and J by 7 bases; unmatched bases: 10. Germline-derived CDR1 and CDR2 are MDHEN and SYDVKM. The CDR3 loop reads CASTTPGQGDGELFF. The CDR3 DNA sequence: TGTGCCAGCACCACACCGGGACAGGGTGACGGGGAGCTGTTTTTT. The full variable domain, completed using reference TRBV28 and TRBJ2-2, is DVKVTQSSRYLVKRTGEKVFLECVQDMDHENMFWYRQDPGLGLRLIYFSYDVKMKEKGDIPEGYSVSREKKERFSLILESASTNQTSMYLCASTTPGQGDGELFFGEGSRLTVL.

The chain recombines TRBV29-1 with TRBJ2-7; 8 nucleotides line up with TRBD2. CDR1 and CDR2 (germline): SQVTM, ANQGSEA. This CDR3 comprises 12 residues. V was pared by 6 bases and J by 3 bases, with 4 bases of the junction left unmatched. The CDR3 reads CSVAGLGYEQYF. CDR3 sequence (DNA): TGCAGCGTAGCGGGACTAGGCTACGAGCAGTACTTC.